The 32 T cell receptor beta chains presented below share a single source sample, sequenced in a study of blood T cell repertoires in COVID-19. Profiled with immunoSEQ multiplex PCR; TCRdb holds only in-frame clones, not every one. The sample lists a few hundred thousand clones; around 87% were seen once. The source material was peripheral blood. All receptors derive from a woman aged 40 to 55 with COVID-19, enrolled during active disease.

The V gene is TRBV2, the J gene TRBJ1-3; D may be TRBD1 (5 bases). The V gene's germline CDR1 is SNHLY and CDR2 FYNNEI. Between the trimmed V and J ends, which lost 5 bases and 8 bases, there was a span of 10 bases. The CDR3 covers 12 residues. This chain's CDR3 is CASSPGTYTIYF. For the CDR3, the DNA is TGTGCCAGCAGTCCTGGGACTTACACCATATATTTT.

The rearrangement links TRBV2 to TRBJ1-4; perhaps TRBD1 as D (6 bases). CDR1 SNHLY and CDR2 FYNNEI come from the germline V gene. Between the trimmed V and J ends, which lost 7 bases and 4 bases, there was a span of 16 bases. The CDR3 extends over 15 amino acids. DNA for the CDR3: TGTGCCAGCATAGGGGGAGGGCTGTTTAATGAAAAACTGTTTTTT. Its translation: CASIGGGLFNEKLFF.

Only a few counts were recorded for this clone. V is TRBV7-6 and J is TRBJ2-7; possible D gene TRBD1, 6 bases. The CDR3 is made up of 15 amino acids. Trimming removed 6 bases at V and 0 bases at J, with 15 bases between. The germline gives CDR1 SGHVS, CDR2 FNYEAQ. CDR3: CASSQRMDSSYEQYF. In nucleotides, the CDR3 is TGTGCCAGCAGTCAACGGATGGACAGCTCCTACGAGCAGTACTTC. Complete variable domain (other parts from reference TRBV7-6 and TRBJ2-7): GAGVSQSPRYKVTKRGQDVALRCDPISGHVSLYWYRQALGQGPEFLTYFNYEAQQDKSGLPNDRFSAERPEGSISTLTIQRTEQRDSAMYRCASSQRMDSSYEQYFGPGTRLTVT.

The genes are TRBV12-5 and TRBJ1-3; possibly TRBD1 for D (5 bases). The germline V gene encodes CDR1 LGHNT and CDR2 FRNRAP. CDR3 length: 14 amino acids. Between the trimmed V and J ends, which lost 7 bases and 4 bases, there was a span of 14 bases. Here the CDR3 DNA reads TGTGCTAGTGCCGCGGGGCACCTAGGAAACACCATATATTTT. Its protein product is CASAAGHLGNTIYF.

The V gene is TRBV7-9, the J gene TRBJ1-1; a weak D match, TRBD1 (5 bases). V dropped 1 base and J dropped 4 bases, with 10 bases sitting between them. The CDR3 runs 14 residues. Germline V gives CDR1 SEHNR, CDR2 FQNEAQ (reference sequence). CDR3 loop: CASSLDAGFTEAFF. The DNA of the CDR3 is TGTGCCAGCAGCTTAGACGCAGGGTTCACTGAAGCTTTCTTT.

This sequence joins TRBV18 and TRBJ2-1, with TRBD1 matching 8 bases. Germline assignment: CDR1 KGHSH and CDR2 LQKENI. The CDR3 runs to 15 residues. After removal of 4 bases from V and 2 bases from J, the junction contained 4 bases not matched to a gene. The CDR3 DNA reads as TGTGCCAGCTCACGGGACAGGCGAACCTACAATGAGCAGTTCTTC. Translated, it gives CASSRDRRTYNEQFF. Using reference TRBV18 and TRBJ2-1 for the parts outside the CDR3, the full variable domain is NAGVMQNPRHLVRRRGQEARLRCSPMKGHSHVYWYRQLPEEGLKFMVYLQKENIIDESGMPKERFSAEFPKEGPSILRIQQVVRGDSAAYFCASSRDRRTYNEQFFGPGTRLTVL.

V usage is TRBV2 and J usage is TRBJ2-2; D is unresolved. V was clipped by 4 bases and J by 3 bases, with 3 bases between them. The CDR3 length is 12 residues. The germline V gene encodes CDR1 SNHLY and CDR2 FYNNEI. The CDR3 DNA is TGTGCCAGCAGTGCCGACACCGGGGAGCTGTTTTTT. Protein product: CASSADTGELFF.

The J gene is TRBJ1-6, the V gene TRBV7-2; maybe TRBD1 (5 bases). V was shortened by 4 bases and J by 9 bases, with 10 bases between the two germline ends. Germline V lookup: CDR1 SGHTA, CDR2 FQGNSA. This CDR3 has 13 residues. CDR3 in amino acids: CASSSLGGSPLHF. CDR3 DNA: TGTGCCAGCAGCTCCCTGGGGGGTTCACCCCTCCACTTT.

In its sample, this clone was seen a few times. The rearrangement uses TRBV3-1 (or the pseudogene TRBV3-2) and TRBJ1-1, with D unclear. Germline CDR1 reads LGHDT; CDR2 reads YNNKEL (reference sequence). CDR3 length equals 14 residues. Trimming removed 5 bases from V and 1 base from J, with 11 bases in between. CDR3 protein: CASSSLSGNTEAFF. CDR3 DNA sequence: TGTGCCAGCAGCTCGTTGAGCGGGAACACTGAAGCTTTCTTT.

The V call is TRBV19, the J call TRBJ1-5; the match to TRBD1 covers 8 bases. V lost 1 base, J lost 0 bases, and 2 bases stayed unmatched. Germline CDR1 is LNHDA and CDR2 is SQIVND (reference sequence). This CDR3 spans 16 amino acids. CDR3 nucleotides: TGTGCCAGTAGTATAGGCGACAGGGGTAGCAATCAGCCCCAGCATTTT. Translation gives CASSIGDRGSNQPQHF.

CDR3: CASTPSWGSEAFF. The DNA for the CDR3 is TGTGCCAGTACCCCCTCATGGGGCTCTGAAGCTTTCTTT. This chain links TRBV19 with TRBJ1-1; D perhaps matches TRBD1 (5 bases). The CDR3 is 13 residues long. CDR1 LNHDA and CDR2 SQIVND come from the germline V gene (reference sequence). V was clipped by 7 bases and J by 6 bases, with 15 bases between them.

The chain has TRBV18 and TRBJ1-2; D is possibly TRBD1 (5 bases). From germline, CDR1 is KGHSH and CDR2 LQKENI. Trimming cost V 0 bases and J 0 bases, with 8 bases left between them. The CDR3 totals 15 residues. CDR3 coding DNA: TGTGCCAGCTCACCACCGACAGCTCCTAACTATGGCTACACCTTC. Translated, it gives CASSPPTAPNYGYTF.

The chain employs TRBV7-8 and TRBJ2-3; TRBD2 matches at 10 bases. Germline loops: CDR1 SGHVS, CDR2 FQNEAQ. The V and J ends lost 1 base and 2 bases, in that order; junction bases with no gene match: 3. The CDR3 is 16 amino acids. Here the CDR3 reads CASSLGAGGYTDTQYF. The CDR3 DNA is TGTGCCAGCAGCTTAGGAGCGGGAGGGTACACAGATACGCAGTATTTT.

V is TRBV4-1 and J is TRBJ1-5; D is unresolved. The V gene lost 2 bases and the J gene lost 5 bases, with 13 bases spanning the gap. Germline V gives CDR1 MGHRA, CDR2 YSYEKL. The CDR3 sequence is 15 residues long. DNA for the CDR3: TGCGCCAGCAGCCAAAAGGTATCGCAGGATCAGCCCCAGCATTTT. It is translated as CASSQKVSQDQPQHF.

The chain employs TRBV5-1 and TRBJ1-6; D uncertain. The CDR3 runs to 14 residues. Deletions cut 4 bases from V and 10 bases from J, with 15 bases between. From germline, CDR1 is SGHRS and CDR2 YFSETQ. The CDR3 region is CASSTVAGNSPLHF. DNA for the CDR3: TGCGCCAGCAGCACCGTGGCCGGGAACTCACCCCTCCACTTT.

The genes are TRBV2 and TRBJ1-2; TRBD1 agrees at 7 bases. Germline V CDR1 and CDR2: SNHLY, FYNNEI. Trimming took 8 bases from V and 2 from J; bases not matched to a gene: 8. The CDR3 runs to 14 residues. CDR3 sequence (DNA): TGTGCCAGCGCAGCGGACAGGTCAAACTATGGCTACACCTTC. Translating it yields CASAADRSNYGYTF.

This clone was counted a single time. The chain carries TRBV29-1 and TRBJ2-7; 9 bases are shared with TRBD2. J gave up 5 bases and V 6 bases, and 14 bases lay outside the gene matches. The CDR3 runs 15 residues. Per germline, CDR1 SQVTM and CDR2 ANQGSEA. The CDR3 bases are TGCAGCGTCCTCCGCGGGGCGGGAGGGCCTGACGAGCAGTACTTC. It encodes CSVLRGAGGPDEQYF.

The chain combines TRBV7-8 with TRBJ1-1; D is undetermined. The germline V gene has CDR1 SGHVS and CDR2 FQNEAQ. The CDR3 spans 13 residues. With 2 bases removed from V and 4 bases from J, the gap between germline ends came to 8 bases. The CDR3 loop is CASSLSAPTEAFF. The CDR3 nucleotides read TGTGCCAGCAGCTTAAGCGCCCCCACTGAAGCTTTCTTT.

V gene TRBV5-1 combines with J gene TRBJ1-3; 9 bases are shared with TRBD1. CDR1 is SGHRS, CDR2 YFSETQ, per germline. The CDR3 covers 16 residues. Unmatched junction bases numbered 3, after V lost 1 base and J lost 1 base. The CDR3 loop is CASSLTGTGSGNTIYF. The DNA for the CDR3 is TGCGCCAGCAGCTTGACCGGGACAGGGTCTGGAAACACCATATATTTT.

The rearrangement joins TRBV29-1 to TRBJ1-3; 7 nucleotides align to TRBD1. Trimming cost V 2 bases and J 1 base; bases outside gene matches: 2. Germline CDR1 and CDR2: SQVTM and ANQGSEA. The CDR3 totals 14 residues. The DNA of the CDR3 is TGCAGCGTTGAAATGACAGGGTCTGGAAACACCATATATTTT. Translating gives CSVEMTGSGNTIYF.

The chain employs TRBV30 and TRBJ1-6; 7 nucleotides match TRBD1. Trimming removed 3 bases from V and 7 bases from J; junction bases left unmatched: 6. This CDR3 is 14 amino acids long. Germline V gene data show CDR1 as GTSNPN and CDR2 as SVGIG (reference sequence). The CDR3 sequence: CAWRIQGSNSPLHF. CDR3 DNA sequence: TGTGCCTGGAGAATACAGGGGTCGAATTCACCCCTCCACTTT. The whole variable domain, remainder taken from reference TRBV30 and TRBJ1-6, is SQTIHQWPATLVQPVGSPLSLECTVEGTSNPNLYWYRQAAGRGLQLLFYSVGIGQISSEVPQNLSASRPQDRQFILSSKKLLLSDSGFYLCAWRIQGSNSPLHFGNGTRLTVT.

This chain joins TRBV4-3 and TRBJ1-6; weak D call: TRBD1 (6 bases). Trimming stripped 5 bases from V and 5 bases from J, with 10 bases between. Germline V gene sequence: CDR1 LGHNA, CDR2 YSLEER. CDR3 length: 14 amino acids. The CDR3 region has the DNA TGCGCCAGCAGCGGCAGGGGTCATAATTCACCCCTCCACTTT. It is translated as CASSGRGHNSPLHF.

At least ten counts were recorded for this clone. The chain recombines TRBV11-2 with TRBJ1-5; 9 positions match TRBD1. After removal of 0 bases from V and 0 bases from J, the junction contained 12 bases not matched to a gene. This CDR3 has 20 residues. Germline V gene lookup returns CDR1 SGHAT and CDR2 FQNNGV. CDR3 coding DNA: TGTGCCAGCAGCTTAGACCCGGGACAGGGCTTTTCGGATAGCAATCAGCCCCAGCATTTT. It translates to CASSLDPGQGFSDSNQPQHF.

The chain combines TRBV19 with TRBJ2-1; 9 bases align to TRBD2. Germline V lookup: CDR1 LNHDA, CDR2 SQIVND (reference sequence). This CDR3 spans 18 amino acids. Unmatched junction bases numbered 14, after V lost 3 bases and J lost 5 bases. The CDR3 loop reads CASSMGIQGLATNNEQFF. The CDR3, as DNA: TGTGCCAGTAGTATGGGGATACAGGGACTAGCAACAAACAATGAGCAGTTCTTC.

V and J are TRBV10-3 and TRBJ2-3, with D possibly being TRBD2 (6 bases). The CDR3 consists of 14 residues. Trimming stripped 4 bases from V and 1 base from J, with 9 bases between. Germline V lookup: CDR1 ENHRY, CDR2 SYGVKD. The CDR3 nucleotides are TGTGCCATCAGTGTTGCGGGACGCACAGATACGCAGTATTTT. It translates to CAISVAGRTDTQYF.

The chain uses TRBV15 and TRBJ1-6; tentative D call: TRBD1 (6 bases). CDR1 LNHNV and CDR2 YYDKDF come from the germline V gene (reference sequence). The CDR3 is 15 residues long. Between the trimmed V and J ends, which lost 6 bases and 7 bases, there was a span of 16 bases. The CDR3 reads CATSRNTGPNSPLHF. In DNA form, the CDR3 reads TGTGCCACCAGTAGAAATACAGGGCCGAATTCACCCCTCCACTTT.

This clone has just one count. The rearrangement links TRBV7-9 to TRBJ1-1, with D uncertain. V lost 11 bases, J lost 0 bases, and 10 bases lay in between. The germline gives CDR1 SEHNR, CDR2 FQNEAQ (reference sequence). This CDR3 is 12 amino acids long. This CDR3 reads CASREVNTEAFF. CDR3 nucleotides: TGTGCCTCCCGTGAGGTGAACACTGAAGCTTTCTTT.

The gene calls are TRBV5-1 and TRBJ2-2; D unresolved. Looked up from germline, CDR1 is SGHRS and CDR2 is YFSETQ. Trimming took off 4 bases at V and 6 bases at J, with 16 bases between the two ends. The CDR3 is made up of 15 amino acids. The CDR3 bases are TGCGCCAGCAGCGAAGGTGATATAGAGGCCGGGGAGCTGTTTTTT. Its translation is CASSEGDIEAGELFF.

The rearrangement joins TRBV27 to TRBJ2-1; 8 bases are a match to TRBD2. Trimming cost V 6 bases and J 0 bases; bases outside gene matches: 10. This CDR3 comprises 17 residues. Germline CDR1 MNHEY, CDR2 SMNVEV (reference sequence). The CDR3 spells CASRRTSLLSSYNEQFF. DNA of the CDR3: TGTGCCAGCAGGCGGACTAGCCTTTTGAGCTCCTACAATGAGCAGTTCTTC.

V usage is TRBV11-2 and J usage is TRBJ2-5; TRBD2 is a possible D gene (5 bases). Trimming cost V 4 bases and J 6 bases, with 12 bases left between them. The CDR3 covers 13 residues. Germline assignment: CDR1 SGHAT and CDR2 FQNNGV. CDR3 loop: CASSSGPGKTQYF. The CDR3 DNA sequence: TGTGCCAGCAGCTCCGGGCCGGGGAAGACCCAGTACTTC. The entire variable domain, with the rest obtained from reference TRBV11-2 and TRBJ2-5, is as follows: EAGVAQSPRYKIIEKRQSVAFWCNPISGHATLYWYQQILGQGPKLLIQFQNNGVVDDSQLPKDRFSAERLKGVDSTLKIQPAKLEDSAVYLCASSSGPGKTQYFGPGTRLLVL.

V usage is TRBV6-5 and J usage is TRBJ2-2; D might be TRBD1 (6 bases). Germline CDR1 and CDR2: MNHEY and SVGAGI. The length of the CDR3 is 13 residues. The germline V and J ends were trimmed by 6 bases and 7 bases, with 12 bases remaining between them. CDR3 amino acids: CASRSQGIGELFF. CDR3 in DNA: TGTGCCAGCAGATCTCAGGGGATCGGGGAGCTGTTTTTT.

This chain links TRBV27 with TRBJ1-4; maybe TRBD1 (5 bases). The CDR3 covers 16 residues. V dropped 4 bases and J dropped 8 bases, with 20 bases sitting between them. Germline lookup yields CDR1 MNHEY and CDR2 SMNVEV (reference sequence). CDR3 coding DNA: TGTGCCAGCAGTTCCTCTTCGGGGGGGAGAAGCGAAAAACTGTTTTTT. Amino acids: CASSSSSGGRSEKLFF.